This TCR beta chain was obtained from a study of T-cell memory formation after mild COVID-19. TCRdb passed the 5' RACE reads through MiXCR, listing each CDR3 protein once. The profile shows some 48,000 distinct CDR3 sequences, 12% of them singletons. The germline V and J ends were trimmed by 5 bases and 4 bases, with 14 bases remaining between them. Germline V gene sequence: CDR1 MNHEY, CDR2 SVGEGT. CDR3 length: 15 amino acids. The sequenced material came from PBMCs or a T cell subset sorted from them (not recorded which). The TCR was taken from a man between 18 and 35 years old who had mild COVID-19 (a few samples of this study predate the infection). Cell type and time point are not known. The V call is TRBV6-2 or TRBV6-3, the J call TRBJ2-2; D uncertain. DNA for the CDR3: TGTGCCAGCAGTGTACTAAGCTACTCCACCGGGGAGCTGTTTTTT. This sequence encodes CASSVLSYSTGELFF.